The 8 T cell receptor beta chains reported below all come from one sample, sequenced in a study of technical replicates of blood from a handful of donors. Produced via immunoSEQ multiplex PCR; TCRdb's table is partial and in-frame only. The top ten clones hold approximately 4% of a sample with about 49,000 clones, approximately 90% of them seen once. The specimen sequenced was PBMCs. These receptors all come from a human donor in good health. Some clones in this sample may be carry-over from other donors' samples.

The rearrangement uses TRBV19 and TRBJ1-2, with 9 bases aligning to TRBD1. The CDR3 loop spans 15 amino acids. Germline CDR1 and CDR2: LNHDA and SQIVND (reference sequence). With V trimmed by 6 bases and J by 6 bases, 11 bases remained unmatched. The CDR3 sequence: CASRTGDDRGNGYTF. CDR3 in DNA: TGTGCCAGTAGGACCGGAGATGACAGGGGGAATGGCTACACCTTC.

In this sample, this clone turned up once. The genes are TRBV25-1 and TRBJ1-2, with TRBD1 identical over 8 bases. V was clipped by 7 bases and J by 4 bases; unmatched bases: 5. Germline CDR1 and CDR2: MGHDK and SYGVNS. This CDR3 contains 13 residues. The CDR3 sequence: CASTTDRGYGYTF. CDR3 sequence (DNA): TGTGCCAGCACTACAGACAGGGGCTATGGCTACACCTTC.

The gene calls are TRBV6-5 and TRBJ1-2, with D possibly matching TRBD1 (6 bases). The V end was cut by 9 bases, the J end by 2 bases, with 13 bases between. Germline CDR1 and CDR2: MNHEY and SVGAGI. This CDR3 contains 13 residues. The CDR3 region has the DNA TGTGCCAGTCGGGACACCTTAAACTATGGCTACACCTTC. This encodes CASRDTLNYGYTF.

The V call is TRBV4-2, the J call TRBJ1-3; D is unresolved. Trimming shortened V by 1 base and J by 4 bases, and 29 bases separated the two germline ends. The CDR3 runs 21 residues. CDR1 is LGHNA, CDR2 YNFKEQ, per germline. This CDR3 is CASSQVSPSGSESAGGNTIYF. Written as DNA, the CDR3 is TGTGCCAGCAGCCAAGTGAGTCCCTCGGGTTCGGAGTCCGCTGGGGGAAACACCATATATTTT.

V gene TRBV5-1 combines with J gene TRBJ2-7; possibly TRBD2 for D (5 bases). In germline, CDR1 is SGHRS, CDR2 YFSETQ. Trimming shortened V by 3 bases and J by 2 bases, and 9 bases separated the two germline ends. This CDR3 contains 13 residues. CDR3 nucleotide sequence: TGCGCCAGCAGCTCAACTAGTACCTACGAGCAGTACTTC. Its translation: CASSSTSTYEQYF.

This clone has only one observation. This rearrangement joins TRBV30 to TRBJ1-2, with TRBD1 as a possible D gene (5 bases). V was clipped by 5 bases and J by 0 bases, with 16 bases between them. This CDR3 contains 15 residues. CDR1 is GTSNPN and CDR2 is SVGIG in the germline V gene (reference sequence). CDR3 coding DNA: TGTGCCTGGGAGGGGATCGGGGGACCTAACTATGGCTACACCTTC. It specifies CAWEGIGGPNYGYTF.

The CDR3 sequence: CASSNSGQSSYEQYF. The CDR3 DNA sequence: TGTGCCAGCAGCAATAGCGGGCAGAGCTCCTACGAGCAGTACTTC. The chain uses TRBV6-6 and TRBJ2-7; the match to TRBD2 covers 7 bases. This CDR3 has 15 amino acids. Trimming removed 6 bases from V and 0 bases from J; junction bases left unmatched: 8. Germline V gene data show CDR1 as MNHNY and CDR2 as SVGAGI (reference sequence).

This chain connects TRBV7-9 to TRBJ2-3; 8 nucleotides line up with TRBD2. V shed 1 base and J 5 bases; nucleotides not matched to a gene: 5. Per germline, CDR1 SEHNR and CDR2 FQNEAQ (reference sequence). The CDR3 length is 15 residues. The CDR3 region has the DNA TGTGCCAGCAGCTTAGGAGCGGGAGTAGGAGATACGCAGTATTTT. Its translation is CASSLGAGVGDTQYF.